The clone carrying this T cell receptor (beta chain) occurred a few times. The treatment here: oral pan-JAK inhibitor, 5-10 mg twice daily. The junction had 15 bases not matched to a gene; V was cut back by 5 bases and J by 5 bases. Germline lookup yields CDR1 SGHTA and CDR2 FQGNSA. The CDR3 contains 17 residues. The sample originates from a study of CD8+ T cells in alopecia areata. Reverse transcription of extracted RNA yielded cDNA, which provided the sequencing template. Measured with immunoSEQ multiplex PCR; TCRdb has only the in-frame clones, and not every one. The sample has roughly 220,000 clones, more than 30% seen once; the top ten hold around 0.48%.

Sequencing was performed on CD4+ T cells sorted from blood, taken at approximately week 34, from a patient treated with tofacitinib. The clonotype comes from a human donor with alopecia areata. The gene calls are TRBV7-2 and TRBJ2-3; 8 nucleotides line up with TRBD2. CDR3 loop: CASSRSVPGGVRDTQYF. DNA of the CDR3: TGTGCCAGCAGCCGCTCAGTTCCCGGGGGGGTAAGAGATACGCAGTATTTT.